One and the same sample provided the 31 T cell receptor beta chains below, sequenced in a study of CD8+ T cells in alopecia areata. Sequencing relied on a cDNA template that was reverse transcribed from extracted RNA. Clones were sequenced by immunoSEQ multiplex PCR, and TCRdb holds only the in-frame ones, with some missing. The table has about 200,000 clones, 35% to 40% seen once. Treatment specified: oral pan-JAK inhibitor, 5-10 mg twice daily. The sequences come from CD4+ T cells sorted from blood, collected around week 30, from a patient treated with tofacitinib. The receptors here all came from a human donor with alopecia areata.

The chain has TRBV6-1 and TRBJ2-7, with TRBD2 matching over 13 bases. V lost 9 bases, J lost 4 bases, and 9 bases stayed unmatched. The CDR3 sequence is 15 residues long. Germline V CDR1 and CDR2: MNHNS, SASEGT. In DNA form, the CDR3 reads TGTGCCAGTCGGACCGGGACTAGCGGGGAATACGAGCAGTACTTC. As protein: CASRTGTSGEYEQYF.

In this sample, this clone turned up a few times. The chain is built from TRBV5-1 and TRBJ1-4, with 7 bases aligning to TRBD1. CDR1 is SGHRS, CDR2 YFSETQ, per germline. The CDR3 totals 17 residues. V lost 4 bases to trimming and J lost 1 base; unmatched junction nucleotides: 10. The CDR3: CASSQGTARGTNEKLFF. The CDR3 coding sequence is TGCGCCAGCAGCCAAGGGACAGCAAGGGGAACTAATGAAAAACTGTTTTTT. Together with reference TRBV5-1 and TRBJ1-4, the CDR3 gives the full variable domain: KAGVTQTPRYLIKTRGQQVTLSCSPISGHRSVSWYQQTPGQGLQFLFEYFSETQRNKGNFPGRFSGRQFSNSRSEMNVSTLELGDSALYLCASSQGTARGTNEKLFFGSGTQLSVL.

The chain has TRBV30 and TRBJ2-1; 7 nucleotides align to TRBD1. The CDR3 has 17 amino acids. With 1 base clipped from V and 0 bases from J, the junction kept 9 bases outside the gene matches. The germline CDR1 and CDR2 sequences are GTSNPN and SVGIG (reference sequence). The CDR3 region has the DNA TGTGCCTGGAGTGGACCCACAGGGGAAGGCTCCTACAATGAGCAGTTCTTC. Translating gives CAWSGPTGEGSYNEQFF.

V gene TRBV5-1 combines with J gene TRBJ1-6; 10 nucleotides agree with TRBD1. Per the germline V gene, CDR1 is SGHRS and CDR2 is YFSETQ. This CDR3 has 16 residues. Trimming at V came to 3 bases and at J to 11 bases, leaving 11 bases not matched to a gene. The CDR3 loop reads CASSYSRDRGRAPLHF. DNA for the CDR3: TGCGCCAGCAGCTATTCTAGGGACAGGGGAAGAGCACCCCTCCACTTT.

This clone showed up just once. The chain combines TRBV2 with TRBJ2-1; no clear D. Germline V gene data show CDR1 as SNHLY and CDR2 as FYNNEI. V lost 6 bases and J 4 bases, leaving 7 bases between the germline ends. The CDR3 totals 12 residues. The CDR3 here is CASSPAYNEQFF. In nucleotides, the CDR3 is TGTGCCAGCAGCCCAGCGTACAATGAGCAGTTCTTC. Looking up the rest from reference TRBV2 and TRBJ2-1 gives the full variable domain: EPEVTQTPSHQVTQMGQEVILRCVPISNHLYFYWYRQILGQKVEFLVSFYNNEISEKSEIFDDQFSVERPDGSNFTLKIRSTKLEDSAMYFCASSPAYNEQFFGPGTRLTVL.

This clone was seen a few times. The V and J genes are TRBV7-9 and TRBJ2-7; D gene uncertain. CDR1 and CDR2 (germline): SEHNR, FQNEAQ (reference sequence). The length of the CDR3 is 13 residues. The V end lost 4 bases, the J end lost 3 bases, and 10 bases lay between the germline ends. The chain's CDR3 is CASSSTDGYEQYF. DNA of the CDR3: TGTGCCAGCAGCTCAACAGACGGCTACGAGCAGTACTTC.

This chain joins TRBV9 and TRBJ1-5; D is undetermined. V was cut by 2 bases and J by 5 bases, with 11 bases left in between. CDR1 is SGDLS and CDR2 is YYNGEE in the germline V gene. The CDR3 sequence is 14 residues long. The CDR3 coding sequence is TGTGCCAGCAGCGTCGACCAGCAATATCAGCCCCAGCATTTT. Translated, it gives CASSVDQQYQPQHF.

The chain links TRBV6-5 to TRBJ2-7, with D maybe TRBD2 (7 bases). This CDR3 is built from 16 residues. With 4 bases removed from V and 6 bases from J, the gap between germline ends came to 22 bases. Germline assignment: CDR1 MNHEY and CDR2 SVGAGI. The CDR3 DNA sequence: TGTGCCAGCAGTTCTGCGGGGGCCTCTTTAAAGGGCGAGCAGTACTTC. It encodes CASSSAGASLKGEQYF.

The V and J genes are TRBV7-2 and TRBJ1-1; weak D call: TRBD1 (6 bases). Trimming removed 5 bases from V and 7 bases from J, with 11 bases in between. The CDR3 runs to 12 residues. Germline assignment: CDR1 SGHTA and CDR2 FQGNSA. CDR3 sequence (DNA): TGTGCCAGCAGCCCTACAGGGTATGAAGCTTTCTTT. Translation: CASSPTGYEAFF. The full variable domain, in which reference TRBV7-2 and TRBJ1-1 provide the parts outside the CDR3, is GAGVSQSPSNKVTEKGKDVELRCDPISGHTALYWYRQSLGQGLEFLIYFQGNSAPDKSGLPSDRFSAERTGGSVSTLTIQRTQQEDSAVYLCASSPTGYEAFFGQGTRLTVV.

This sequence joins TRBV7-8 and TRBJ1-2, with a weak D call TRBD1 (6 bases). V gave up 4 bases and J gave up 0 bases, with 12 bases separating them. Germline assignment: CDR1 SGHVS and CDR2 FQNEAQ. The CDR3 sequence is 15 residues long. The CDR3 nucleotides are TGTGCCAGCAGCTCGGTGGGGGCTGCTAACTATGGCTACACCTTC. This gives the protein CASSSVGAANYGYTF. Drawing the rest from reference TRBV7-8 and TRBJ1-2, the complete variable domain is GAGVSQSPRYKVAKRGQDVALRCDPISGHVSLFWYQQALGQGPEFLTYFQNEAQLDKSGLPSDRFFAERPEGSVSTLKIQRTQQEDSAVYLCASSSVGAANYGYTFGSGTRLTVV.

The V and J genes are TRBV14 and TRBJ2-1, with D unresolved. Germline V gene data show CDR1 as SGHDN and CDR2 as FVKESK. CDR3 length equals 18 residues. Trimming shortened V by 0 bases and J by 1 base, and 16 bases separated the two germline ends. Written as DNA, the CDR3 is TGTGCCAGCAGCCAAGATATGGGTTGGTATGTGTCCTACAATGAGCAGTTCTTC. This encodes CASSQDMGWYVSYNEQFF.

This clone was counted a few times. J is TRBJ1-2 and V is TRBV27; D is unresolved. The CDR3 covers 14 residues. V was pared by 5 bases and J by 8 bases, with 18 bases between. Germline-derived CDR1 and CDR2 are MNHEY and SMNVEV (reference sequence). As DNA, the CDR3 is TGTGCCAGCAGTCGCGAGATGGGGTCTGGAGGCTACACCTTC. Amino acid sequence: CASSREMGSGGYTF.

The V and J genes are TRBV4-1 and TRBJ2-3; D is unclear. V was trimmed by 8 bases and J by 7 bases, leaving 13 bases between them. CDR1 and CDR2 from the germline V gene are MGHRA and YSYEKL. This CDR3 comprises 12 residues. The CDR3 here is CASRSSSHTQYF. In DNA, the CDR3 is TGCGCCAGCCGCTCCTCTAGTCATACGCAGTATTTT.

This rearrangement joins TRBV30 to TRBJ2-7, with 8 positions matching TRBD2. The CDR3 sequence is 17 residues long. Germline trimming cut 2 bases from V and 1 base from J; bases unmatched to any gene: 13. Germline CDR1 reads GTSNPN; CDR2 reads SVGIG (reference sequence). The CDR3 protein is CAWSRPGGGRVSYEQYF. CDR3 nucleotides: TGTGCCTGGAGTCGCCCGGGGGGGGGACGGGTTTCCTACGAGCAGTACTTC. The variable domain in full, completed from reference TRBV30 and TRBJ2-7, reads SQTIHQWPATLVQPVGSPLSLECTVEGTSNPNLYWYRQAAGRGLQLLFYSVGIGQISSEVPQNLSASRPQDRQFILSSKKLLLSDSGFYLCAWSRPGGGRVSYEQYFGPGTRLTVT.

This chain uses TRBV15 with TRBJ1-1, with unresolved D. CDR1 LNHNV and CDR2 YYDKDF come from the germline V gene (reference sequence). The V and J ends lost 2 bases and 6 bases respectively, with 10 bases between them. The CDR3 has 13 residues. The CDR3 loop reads CATSRRAQAEAFF. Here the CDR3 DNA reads TGTGCCACCAGCAGAAGGGCGCAGGCTGAAGCTTTCTTT.

DNA of the CDR3: TGTGCCAGCAGTGAAGGGGCCTGGACAGGGAGTCGAAAACTGTTTTTT. It encodes CASSEGAWTGSRKLFF. This rearrangement joins TRBV2 to TRBJ1-4, with 8 positions matching TRBD1. V was clipped by 1 base and J by 10 bases; unmatched bases: 11. Looked up from germline, CDR1 is SNHLY and CDR2 is FYNNEI. The CDR3 is 16 amino acids.

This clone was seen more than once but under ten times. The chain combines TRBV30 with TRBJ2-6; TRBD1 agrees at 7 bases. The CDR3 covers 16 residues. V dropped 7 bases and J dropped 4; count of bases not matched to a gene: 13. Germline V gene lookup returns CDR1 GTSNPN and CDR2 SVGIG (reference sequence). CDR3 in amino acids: CASRRDRSLGANVLTF. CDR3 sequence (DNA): TGTGCCTCCCGTAGGGACAGATCTCTGGGGGCCAACGTCCTGACTTTC.

The CDR3 protein is CASSASNEQFF. CDR3 in DNA: TGCGCCAGCAGCGCTAGCAATGAGCAGTTCTTC. This chain uses TRBV5-1 with TRBJ2-1, with D unresolved. Trimming took 4 bases from V and 6 from J, leaving 5 bases between them. Germline V CDR1 and CDR2: SGHRS, YFSETQ. The CDR3 has 11 residues.

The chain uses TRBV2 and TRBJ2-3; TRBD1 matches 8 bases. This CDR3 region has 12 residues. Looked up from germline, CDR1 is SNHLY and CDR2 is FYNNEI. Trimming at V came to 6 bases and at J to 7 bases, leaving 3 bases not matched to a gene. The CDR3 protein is CASRRQGYTQYF. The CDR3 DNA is TGTGCCAGCAGACGACAGGGGTATACGCAGTATTTT.

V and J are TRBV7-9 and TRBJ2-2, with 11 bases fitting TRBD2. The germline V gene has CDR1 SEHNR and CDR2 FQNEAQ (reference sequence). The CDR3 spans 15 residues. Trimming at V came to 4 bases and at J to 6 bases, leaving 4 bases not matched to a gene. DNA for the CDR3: TGTGCCAGCAGCTCCGGGACTAGCGGATCCGGGGAGCTGTTTTTT. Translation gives CASSSGTSGSGELFF.

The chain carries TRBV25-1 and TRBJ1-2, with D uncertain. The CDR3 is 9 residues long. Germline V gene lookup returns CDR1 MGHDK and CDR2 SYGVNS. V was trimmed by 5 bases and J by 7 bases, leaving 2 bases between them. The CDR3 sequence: CASSLGYTF. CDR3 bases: TGTGCCAGCAGTCTTGGCTACACCTTC.

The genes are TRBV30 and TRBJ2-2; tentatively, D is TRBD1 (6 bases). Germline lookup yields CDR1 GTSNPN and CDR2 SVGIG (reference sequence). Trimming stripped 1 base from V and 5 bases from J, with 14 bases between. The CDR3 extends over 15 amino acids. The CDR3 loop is CAWSAQVTGTGELFF. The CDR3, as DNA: TGTGCCTGGAGTGCACAGGTCACAGGGACCGGGGAGCTGTTTTTT.

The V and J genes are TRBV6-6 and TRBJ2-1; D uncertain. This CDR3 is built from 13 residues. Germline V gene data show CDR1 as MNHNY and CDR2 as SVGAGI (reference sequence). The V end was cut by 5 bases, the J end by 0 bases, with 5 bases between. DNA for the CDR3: TGTGCCAGCAGTAACTACTCCTACAATGAGCAGTTCTTC. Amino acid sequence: CASSNYSYNEQFF.

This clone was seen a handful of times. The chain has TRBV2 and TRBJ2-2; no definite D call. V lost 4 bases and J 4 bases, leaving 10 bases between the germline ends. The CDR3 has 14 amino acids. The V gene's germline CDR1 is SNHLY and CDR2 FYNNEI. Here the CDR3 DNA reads TGTGCCAGCAGTGGCAGACTGGGCACCGGGGAGCTGTTTTTT. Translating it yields CASSGRLGTGELFF.

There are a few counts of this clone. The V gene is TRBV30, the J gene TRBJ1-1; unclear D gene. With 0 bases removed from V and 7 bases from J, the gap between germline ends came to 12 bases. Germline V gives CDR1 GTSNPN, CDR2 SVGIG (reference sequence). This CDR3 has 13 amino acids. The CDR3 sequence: CAWSVTNQNEAFF. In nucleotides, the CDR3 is TGTGCCTGGAGTGTCACCAATCAGAATGAAGCTTTCTTT.

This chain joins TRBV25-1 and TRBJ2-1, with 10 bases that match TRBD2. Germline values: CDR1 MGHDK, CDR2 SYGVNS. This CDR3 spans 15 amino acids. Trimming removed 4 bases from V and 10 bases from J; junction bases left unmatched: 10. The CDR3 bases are TGTGCCAGCAGTGCGAAAGCGGGAGGGAGAGGGGAGCAGTTCTTC. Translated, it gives CASSAKAGGRGEQFF.

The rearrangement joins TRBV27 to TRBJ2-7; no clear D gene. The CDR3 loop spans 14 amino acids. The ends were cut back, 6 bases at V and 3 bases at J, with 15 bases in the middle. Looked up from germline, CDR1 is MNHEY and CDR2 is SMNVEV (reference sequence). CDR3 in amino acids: CASRSPSAVYEQYF. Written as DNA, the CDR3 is TGTGCCAGCAGATCCCCGTCGGCAGTCTACGAGCAGTACTTC.

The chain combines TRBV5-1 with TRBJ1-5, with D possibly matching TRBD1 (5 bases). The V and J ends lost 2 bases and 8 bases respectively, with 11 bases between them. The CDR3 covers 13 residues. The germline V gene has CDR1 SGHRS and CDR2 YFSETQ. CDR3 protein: CASSLGGGEPQHF. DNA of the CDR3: TGCGCCAGCAGCTTAGGTGGGGGGGAGCCCCAGCATTTT. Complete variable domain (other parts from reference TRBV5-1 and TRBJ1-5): KAGVTQTPRYLIKTRGQQVTLSCSPISGHRSVSWYQQTPGQGLQFLFEYFSETQRNKGNFPGRFSGRQFSNSRSEMNVSTLELGDSALYLCASSLGGGEPQHFGDGTRLSIL.

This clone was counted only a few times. The CDR3 sequence is CAWSSDRGWTEAFF. CDR3 DNA sequence: TGTGCCTGGAGTTCGGACAGGGGATGGACTGAAGCTTTCTTT. The gene calls are TRBV30 and TRBJ1-1, with TRBD1 identical over 9 bases. The junction had 6 bases not matched to a gene; V was cut back by 2 bases and J by 5 bases. Germline V gives CDR1 GTSNPN, CDR2 SVGIG (reference sequence). This CDR3 spans 14 amino acids.

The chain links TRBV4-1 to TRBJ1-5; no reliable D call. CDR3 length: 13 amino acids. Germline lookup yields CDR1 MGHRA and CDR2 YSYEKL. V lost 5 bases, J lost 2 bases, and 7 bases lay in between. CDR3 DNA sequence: TGCGCCAGCAGCATGATTCGCAATCAGCCCCAGCATTTT. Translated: CASSMIRNQPQHF.

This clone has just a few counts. Here the CDR3 reads CASTRGDRATDTQYF. CDR3 in DNA: TGTGCCAGCACCCGAGGGGACAGGGCCACAGATACGCAGTATTTT. V usage is TRBV7-9 and J usage is TRBJ2-3; TRBD1 matches at 9 bases. Germline-derived CDR1 and CDR2 are SEHNR and FQNEAQ (reference sequence). Losses at the gene ends were 7 bases for V and 2 bases for J; bases not matched to a gene: 7. The CDR3 is made up of 15 amino acids.